This T cell receptor beta chain was identified in a study of CD8+ T cells in alopecia areata. Regarding treatment: oral pan-JAK inhibitor, 5-10 mg twice daily. This CDR3 comprises 15 residues. Germline CDR1 reads SGHTA; CDR2 reads FQGNSA. Between the trimmed V and J ends, which lost 3 bases and 5 bases, there was a span of 16 bases. Extracted from the samples, RNA was reverse transcribed into cDNA to serve as the sequencing template. Method: immunoSEQ multiplex PCR; TCRdb's copy keeps in-frame clones and lacks some. The sample includes approximately 140,000 clones, around 82% of them seen just once. This clonotype was sampled from a human donor with alopecia areata. The sequencing here drew on CD8+ T cells sorted from blood, taken at week 4, from a patient treated with tofacitinib. The J gene is TRBJ2-5, the V gene TRBV7-2; D tentatively fits TRBD1 or TRBD2 (6 bases each). Written as DNA, the CDR3 is TGTGCCAGCAGCTTTATCGAAGGGGGGCGGGAGACCCAGTACTTC. Translating it yields CASSFIEGGRETQYF.